This T cell receptor (beta chain) was obtained from a study of blood T cell repertoires in COVID-19. Study context: The United States, Italy and Spain provided the acute and convalescent COVID-19 samples. The analysed material was cDNA or gDNA that came from T cells, B-cell-depleted T cells, or PBMCs.

Germline CDR1 SQVTM, CDR2 ANQGSEA. V lost 4 bases, J lost 4 bases, and 16 bases lay in between. The CDR3 spans 15 residues. As processed by the authors: For nucleated cells, counts were estimated from reference gene primer amplification. Assay used: immunoSEQ multiplex PCR; TCRdb lists only in-frame clones, some missing. The V and J calls and the clone size are those of that table, but D and trimming were determined from the DNA. The repertoire holds 43,000 or so clones, with around 80% as singletons. This sequence joins TRBV29-1 and TRBJ2-2; tentatively, D is TRBD2 (7 bases). This clonotype originated in an elderly woman with acute or convalescent COVID-19. Sequencing used peripheral blood. The CDR3 spells CSVASLGGGTGELFF. CDR3 DNA: TGCAGCGTTGCATCACTAGGGGGGGGCACCGGGGAGCTGTTTTTT.